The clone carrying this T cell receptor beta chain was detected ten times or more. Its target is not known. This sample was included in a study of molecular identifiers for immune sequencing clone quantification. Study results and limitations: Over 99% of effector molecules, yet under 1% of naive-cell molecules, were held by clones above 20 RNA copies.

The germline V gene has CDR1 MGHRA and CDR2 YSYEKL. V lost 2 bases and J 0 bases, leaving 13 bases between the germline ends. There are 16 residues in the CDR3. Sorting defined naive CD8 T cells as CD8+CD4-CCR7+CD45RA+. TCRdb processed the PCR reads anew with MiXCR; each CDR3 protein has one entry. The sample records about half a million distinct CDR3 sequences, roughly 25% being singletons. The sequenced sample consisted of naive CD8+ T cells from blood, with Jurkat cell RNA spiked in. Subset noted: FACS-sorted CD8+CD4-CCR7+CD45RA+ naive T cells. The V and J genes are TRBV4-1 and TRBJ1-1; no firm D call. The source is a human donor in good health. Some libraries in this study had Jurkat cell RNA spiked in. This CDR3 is CASSQRTAQLNTEAFF. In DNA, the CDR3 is TGCGCCAGCAGCCAACGTACGGCGCAGCTGAACACTGAAGCTTTCTTT.